What follows are 20 T cell receptor beta chains derived from one specimen sequenced in a study of CD8 T cells in ankylosing spondylitis. TCRdb ran MiXCR on the 5' RACE reads and lists one entry per CDR3 protein. The sample records under 550,000 distinct CDR3 sequences, 20% to 30% being singletons. The antigens for these receptors are not known. General study findings and limits: There was a TCR beta motif, made of several highly homologous variants, that appeared characteristic of ankylosing spondylitis blood.

Sequenced: blood, either unsorted or a sorted T cell fraction (not recorded which). The origin of the receptors is a male donor with ankylosing spondylitis.

The genes are TRBV7-2 and TRBJ2-7, with D possibly called TRBD1 or TRBD2 (5 bases each). Germline assignment: CDR1 SGHTA and CDR2 FQGNSA. The CDR3 totals 15 residues. Trimming took off 1 base at V and 5 bases at J, with 15 bases between the two ends. DNA for the CDR3: TGTGCCAGCAGCTTAGGGGGACCCGAACCCGACGAGCAGTACTTC. Encoded protein: CASSLGGPEPDEQYF.

The genes are TRBV5-6 and TRBJ1-2; TRBD1 aligns across 10 bases. J gave up 6 bases and V 0 bases, and 5 bases lay outside the gene matches. This CDR3 has 15 amino acids. Germline CDR1 reads SGHDT; CDR2 reads YYEEEE. CDR3 sequence: CASSLVFGTGDGYTF. The CDR3 nucleotides are TGTGCCAGCAGCTTGGTGTTCGGGACAGGGGATGGCTACACCTTC.

The gene calls are TRBV29-1 and TRBJ2-6; D ambiguous. Trimming left V 6 bases short and J 1 base short, with 7 bases between. Germline V lookup: CDR1 SQVTM, CDR2 ANQGSEA. The CDR3 spans 13 residues. CDR3 protein: CSVSTSGANVLTF. Written as DNA, the CDR3 is TGCAGCGTAAGTACGTCTGGGGCCAACGTCCTGACTTTC.

This clonotype was counted a few times. The chain carries TRBV20-1 and TRBJ2-1; 10 bases fit TRBD2. Germline CDR1 reads DFQATT; CDR2 reads SNEGSKA (reference sequence). The CDR3 totals 14 residues. J lost 8 bases, V lost 3 bases, and 7 bases had no gene match. CDR3 in DNA: TGCAGTGCTAGTAAGATAGCGGGAGGTCATGAGCAGTTCTTC. It specifies CSASKIAGGHEQFF.

This clonotype showed up just a few times. The chain carries TRBV5-1 and TRBJ2-2, with 9 nucleotides matching TRBD1. This CDR3 is 17 amino acids long. Losses at the gene ends were 4 bases for V and 2 bases for J; bases not matched to a gene: 9. The germline V gene encodes CDR1 SGHRS and CDR2 YFSETQ. Here the CDR3 DNA reads TGCGCCAGCAGCCCCTCCCCACAGGGGGCAAACACCGGGGAGCTGTTTTTT. Translating gives CASSPSPQGANTGELFF.

The chain recombines TRBV5-6 with TRBJ2-1; either TRBD1 or TRBD2 may fit D (6 bases each). The CDR3 runs 14 residues. Germline CDR1 is SGHDT and CDR2 is YYEEEE. The ends were cut back, 0 bases at V and 10 bases at J, with 14 bases in the middle. The CDR3 DNA reads as TGTGCCAGCAGCTTGGAGTGGCTGGGGGGCGAGCAGTTCTTC. The encoded protein is CASSLEWLGGEQFF.

The V call is TRBV5-1, the J call TRBJ2-1, with TRBD2 identical over 7 bases. Germline V CDR1 and CDR2: SGHRS, YFSETQ. Trimming cost V 0 bases and J 4 bases; bases outside gene matches: 4. The CDR3 loop spans 15 amino acids. CDR3 nucleotide sequence: TGCGCCAGCAGCTTGGCCACTAGCGAGTACAATGAGCAGTTCTTC. Its translation is CASSLATSEYNEQFF.

The J gene is TRBJ2-1, the V gene TRBV12-3 or TRBV12-4, with 8 bases fitting TRBD2. This CDR3 region has 13 residues. J was trimmed by 10 bases and V by 2 bases; bases with no gene match: 4. The chain's CDR3 is CASSLRTSGEQFF. The DNA of the CDR3 is TGTGCCAGCAGTTTACGAACTAGCGGCGAGCAGTTCTTC.

This clonotype turned up a few times. The J gene is TRBJ1-5, the V gene TRBV4-1; tentatively, D is TRBD1 (5 bases). The CDR3 extends over 16 amino acids. CDR1 and CDR2 from the germline V gene are MGHRA and YSYEKL. The germline V and J ends were trimmed by 1 base and 4 bases, with 14 bases remaining between them. In nucleotides, the CDR3 is TGCGCCAGCAGCCAAGGGCCAGGGAGTTATAATCAGCCCCAGCATTTT. It codes for CASSQGPGSYNQPQHF.

This clonotype was seen more than once but under ten times. CDR3 coding DNA: TGTGCCAGCAGTTTAAGGACCCACAATGAGCAGTTCTTC. It specifies CASSLRTHNEQFF. The rearrangement uses TRBV12-3 or TRBV12-4 and TRBJ2-1; D ambiguous. The length of the CDR3 is 13 residues. V lost 2 bases to trimming and J lost 5 bases, with 7 bases between them.

The genes are TRBV24-1 and TRBJ2-1; 11 nucleotides align to TRBD2. CDR3 length: 16 residues. From germline, CDR1 is KGHDR and CDR2 SFDVKD. The J segment lost 9 bases and the V segment lost 1 base, leaving 7 bases of the junction unmatched. CDR3 sequence: CATSDFRTSGSVEQFF. The CDR3 coding sequence is TGTGCCACCAGTGATTTTCGAACTAGCGGGAGCGTTGAGCAGTTCTTC.

The chain uses TRBV3-1 and TRBJ2-6; 10 bases match TRBD2. Germline CDR1 and CDR2: LGHDT and YNNKEL (reference sequence). This CDR3 has 19 residues. After removal of 2 bases from V and 3 bases from J, the junction contained 10 bases not matched to a gene. CDR3 sequence (DNA): TGTGCCAGCAGCCAACAAGCGGGAGGGCCACTGGTTGGGGCCAACGTCCTGACTTTC. It codes for CASSQQAGGPLVGANVLTF.

This rearrangement joins TRBV6-1 to TRBJ2-5, with TRBD2 as a possible D gene (6 bases). This CDR3 comprises 15 residues. The germline V gene encodes CDR1 MNHNS and CDR2 SASEGT. V was shortened by 8 bases and J by 5 bases, with 21 bases between the two germline ends. CDR3 nucleotides: TGTGCCAGCCCTCGAACTAGCAGACTGTGGGAGACCCAGTACTTC. Its protein is CASPRTSRLWETQYF.

The rearrangement uses TRBV5-1 and TRBJ2-5, with D perhaps TRBD2 (6 bases). This CDR3 has 15 residues. Germline CDR1 is SGHRS and CDR2 is YFSETQ. V was pared by 4 bases and J by 1 base, with 14 bases between. CDR3 region: CASSAGPGSQETQYF. The CDR3, as DNA: TGCGCCAGCAGCGCGGGGCCCGGCAGCCAAGAGACCCAGTACTTC.

The chain is built from TRBV5-1 and TRBJ2-1; D gene uncertain. This CDR3 comprises 13 residues. Germline CDR1 SGHRS, CDR2 YFSETQ. With 3 bases removed from V and 5 bases from J, the gap between germline ends came to 9 bases. The CDR3 reads CASSSTVDNEQFF. The CDR3 region has the DNA TGCGCCAGCAGCTCGACTGTGGACAATGAGCAGTTCTTC.

This clonotype was detected a few times. The J gene is TRBJ1-5, the V gene TRBV24-1; 7 nucleotides agree with TRBD1. Germline CDR1 is KGHDR and CDR2 is SFDVKD. CDR3 length: 16 amino acids. V shed 4 bases, J shed 4 bases, and the junction held 9 bases outside the gene matches. CDR3 in DNA: TGTGCCACCAGTGACCGCCGACAGGGTCGGAATCAGCCCCAGCATTTT. Its protein product is CATSDRRQGRNQPQHF.

There are many counts of this clonotype. The genes are TRBV6-1 and TRBJ1-5; the D gene is possibly TRBD1 (5 bases). V was cut by 7 bases and J by 4 bases, with 17 bases left in between. The CDR3 sequence is 15 residues long. Germline CDR1 MNHNS, CDR2 SASEGT. This chain's CDR3 is CASKATGTGNQPQHF. The CDR3 DNA is TGTGCCAGCAAAGCAACGGGGACCGGGAATCAGCCCCAGCATTTT.

CDR3 DNA sequence: TGCGCCAGCAGCTTGGCCGGGCCGACGTATAATTCACCCCTCCACTTT. This encodes CASSLAGPTYNSPLHF. V gene TRBV5-1 combines with J gene TRBJ1-6; D remains unclear. The CDR3 covers 16 residues. CDR1 is SGHRS, CDR2 YFSETQ, per germline. The V and J ends lost 0 bases and 4 bases respectively, with 11 bases between them.

This clonotype occurred many times. This chain connects TRBV12-3 or TRBV12-4 to TRBJ2-4; D assignment may be TRBD1 or TRBD2 (5 bases each). Trimming took off 4 bases at V and 2 bases at J, with 9 bases between the two ends. The CDR3 has 14 residues. The CDR3 bases are TGTGCCAGCAGTTGGGACGAAACCAAAAACATTCAGTACTTC. Translating it yields CASSWDETKNIQYF.

The rearrangement links TRBV5-1 to TRBJ2-1; D unclear. The ends were cut back, 4 bases at V and 5 bases at J, with 10 bases in the middle. CDR3 size: 13 residues. Germline CDR1 SGHRS, CDR2 YFSETQ. CDR3 region: CASSRNEDNEQFF. The DNA for the CDR3 is TGCGCCAGCAGCAGGAATGAGGACAATGAGCAGTTCTTC.